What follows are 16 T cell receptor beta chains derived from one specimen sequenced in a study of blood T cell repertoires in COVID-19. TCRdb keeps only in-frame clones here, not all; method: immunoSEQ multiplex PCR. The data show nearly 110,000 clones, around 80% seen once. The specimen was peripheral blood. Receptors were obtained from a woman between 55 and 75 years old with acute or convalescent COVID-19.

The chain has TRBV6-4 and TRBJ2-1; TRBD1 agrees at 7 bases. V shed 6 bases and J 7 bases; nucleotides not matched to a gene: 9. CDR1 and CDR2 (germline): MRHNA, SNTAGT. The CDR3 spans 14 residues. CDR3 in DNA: TGTGCCAGCAGAACAGGGGCGACGGTTAATGAGCAGTTCTTC. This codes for CASRTGATVNEQFF.

Here the CDR3 DNA reads TGCAGTGCTAGTAAGGCGACAGGGCTGGACGGGGAGCTGTTTTTT. Protein product: CSASKATGLDGELFF. This chain uses TRBV20-1 with TRBJ2-2, with 7 bases aligning to TRBD1. Germline CDR1 is DFQATT and CDR2 is SNEGSKA (reference sequence). V lost 3 bases to trimming and J lost 7 bases; unmatched junction nucleotides: 11. The CDR3 has 15 amino acids.

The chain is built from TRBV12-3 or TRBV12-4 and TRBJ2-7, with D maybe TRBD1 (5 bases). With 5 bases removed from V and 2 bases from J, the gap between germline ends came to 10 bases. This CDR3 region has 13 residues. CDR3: CASSQRQPYEQYF. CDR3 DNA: TGTGCCAGCAGTCAGCGACAGCCCTACGAGCAGTACTTC.

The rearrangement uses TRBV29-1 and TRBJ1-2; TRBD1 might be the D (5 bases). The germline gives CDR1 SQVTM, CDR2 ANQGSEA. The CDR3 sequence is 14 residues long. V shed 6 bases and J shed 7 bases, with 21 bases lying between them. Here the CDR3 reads CSVGWGGELGGYTF. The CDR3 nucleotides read TGCAGCGTAGGTTGGGGGGGAGAACTTGGTGGCTACACCTTC.

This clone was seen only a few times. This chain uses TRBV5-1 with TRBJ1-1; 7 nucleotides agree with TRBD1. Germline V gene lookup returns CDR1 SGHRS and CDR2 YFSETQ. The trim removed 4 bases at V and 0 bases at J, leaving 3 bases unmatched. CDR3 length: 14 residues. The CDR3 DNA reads TGCGCCAGCAGCACGGGACAGATGAACACTGAAGCTTTCTTT. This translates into CASSTGQMNTEAFF.

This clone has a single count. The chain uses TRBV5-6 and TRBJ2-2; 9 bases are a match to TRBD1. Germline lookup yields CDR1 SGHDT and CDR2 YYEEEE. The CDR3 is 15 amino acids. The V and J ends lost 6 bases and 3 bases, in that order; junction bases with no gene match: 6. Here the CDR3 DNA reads TGTGCCAGCACCGAGGGACAGGGTTACACCGGGGAGCTGTTTTTT. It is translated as CASTEGQGYTGELFF.

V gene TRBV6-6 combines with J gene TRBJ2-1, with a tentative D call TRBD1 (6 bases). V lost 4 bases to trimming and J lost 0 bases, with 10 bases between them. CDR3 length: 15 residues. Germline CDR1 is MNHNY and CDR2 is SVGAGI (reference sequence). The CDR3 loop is CASSSQGSSYNEQFF. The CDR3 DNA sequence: TGTGCCAGCAGTTCTCAGGGGAGCTCCTACAATGAGCAGTTCTTC.

CDR3 residues: CASSELRRGTEAFF. CDR3 DNA sequence: TGTGCCAGCAGTGAATTGCGCCGCGGCACTGAAGCTTTCTTT. The chain combines TRBV6-1 with TRBJ1-1, with D unresolved. Germline V lookup: CDR1 MNHNS, CDR2 SASEGT. The CDR3 loop spans 14 amino acids. The ends were cut back, 2 bases at V and 4 bases at J, with 11 bases in the middle.

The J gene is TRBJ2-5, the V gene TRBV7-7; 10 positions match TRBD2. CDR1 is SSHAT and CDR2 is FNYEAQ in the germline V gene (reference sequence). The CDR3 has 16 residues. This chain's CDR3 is CACGGSGLAYQETQYF. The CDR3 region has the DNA TGTGCATGCGGGGGGTCGGGACTAGCGTACCAAGAGACCCAGTACTTC.

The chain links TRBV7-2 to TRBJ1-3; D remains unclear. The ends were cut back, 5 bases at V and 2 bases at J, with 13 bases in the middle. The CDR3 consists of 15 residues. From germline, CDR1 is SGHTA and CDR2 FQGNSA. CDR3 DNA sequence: TGTGCCAGCAGCCAAGGAGAAAGCACTGGAAACACCATATATTTT. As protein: CASSQGESTGNTIYF.

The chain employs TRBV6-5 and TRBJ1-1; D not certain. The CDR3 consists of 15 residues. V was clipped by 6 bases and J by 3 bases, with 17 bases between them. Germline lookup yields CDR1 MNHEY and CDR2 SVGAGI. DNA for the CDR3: TGTGCCAGCAGAGACCAACCTCAGACTCACACTGAAGCTTTCTTT. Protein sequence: CASRDQPQTHTEAFF.

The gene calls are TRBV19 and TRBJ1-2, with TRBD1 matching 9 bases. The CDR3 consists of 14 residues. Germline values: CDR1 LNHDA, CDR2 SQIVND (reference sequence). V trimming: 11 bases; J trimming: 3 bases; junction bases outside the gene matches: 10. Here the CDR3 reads CASNDRGRDYGYTF. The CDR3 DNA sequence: TGTGCCTCAAACGACAGGGGGAGGGACTATGGCTACACCTTC.

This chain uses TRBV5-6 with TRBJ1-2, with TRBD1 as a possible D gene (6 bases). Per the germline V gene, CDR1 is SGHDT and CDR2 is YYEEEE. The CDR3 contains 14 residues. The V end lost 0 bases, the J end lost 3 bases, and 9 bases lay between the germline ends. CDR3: CASSLVGHDYGYTF. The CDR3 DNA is TGTGCCAGCAGCTTGGTGGGACATGACTATGGCTACACCTTC.

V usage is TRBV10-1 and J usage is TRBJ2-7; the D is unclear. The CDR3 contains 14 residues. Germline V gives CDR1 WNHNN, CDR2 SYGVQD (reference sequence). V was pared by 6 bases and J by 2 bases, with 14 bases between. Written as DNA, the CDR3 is TGCGCCAGCAGCGTCAGCCCGGGTCCCTACGAGCAGTACTTC. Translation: CASSVSPGPYEQYF.

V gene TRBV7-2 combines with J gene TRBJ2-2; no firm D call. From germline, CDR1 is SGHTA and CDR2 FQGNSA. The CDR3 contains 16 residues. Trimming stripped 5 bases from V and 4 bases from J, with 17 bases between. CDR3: CASSLLGPHLTGELFF. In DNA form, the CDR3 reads TGTGCCAGCAGCCTCCTGGGCCCCCATCTCACCGGGGAGCTGTTTTTT.

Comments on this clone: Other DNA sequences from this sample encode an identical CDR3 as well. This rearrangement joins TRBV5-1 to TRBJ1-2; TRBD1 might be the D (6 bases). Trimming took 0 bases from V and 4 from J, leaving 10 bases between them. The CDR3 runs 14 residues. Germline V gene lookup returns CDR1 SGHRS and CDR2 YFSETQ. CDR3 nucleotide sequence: TGCGCCAGCAGCTTGGATGGGGGGGCCTATGGCTACACCTTC. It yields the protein CASSLDGGAYGYTF. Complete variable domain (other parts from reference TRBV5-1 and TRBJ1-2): KAGVTQTPRYLIKTRGQQVTLSCSPISGHRSVSWYQQTPGQGLQFLFEYFSETQRNKGNFPGRFSGRQFSNSRSEMNVSTLELGDSALYLCASSLDGGAYGYTFGSGTRLTVV.